The 23 T cell receptor beta chains below all came from one sample that was sequenced in a study of shared clonotypes between healthy human individuals. Using immunoSEQ multiplex PCR, the repertoire was profiled, and TCRdb retains in-frame clones only, with some absent. The table lists around 2,000,000 clones, approximately 95% of them singletons, with 0.13% in the top ten. The sample taken for sequencing was naive CD4+ T cells sorted from blood. Subset of the sample: CD45RA+ positively selected. These receptors all come from a man aged 18 to 29 in good health.

The chain carries TRBV11-2 and TRBJ2-7; 8 bases fit TRBD2. This CDR3 region has 17 residues. V trimming: 2 bases; J trimming: 4 bases; junction bases outside the gene matches: 13. Germline V gene sequence: CDR1 SGHAT, CDR2 FQNNGV. CDR3 in amino acids: CASSLTVLGTSIYEQYF. CDR3 DNA: TGTGCCAGCAGCTTAACCGTGTTAGGGACTAGTATATACGAGCAGTACTTC. Complete variable domain (other parts from reference TRBV11-2 and TRBJ2-7): EAGVAQSPRYKIIEKRQSVAFWCNPISGHATLYWYQQILGQGPKLLIQFQNNGVVDDSQLPKDRFSAERLKGVDSTLKIQPAKLEDSAVYLCASSLTVLGTSIYEQYFGPGTRLTVT.

This chain connects TRBV14 to TRBJ2-7; perhaps TRBD1 as D (6 bases). Trimming left V 4 bases short and J 6 bases short, with 16 bases between. Germline-derived CDR1 and CDR2 are SGHDN and FVKESK. CDR3 size: 14 residues. DNA of the CDR3: TGTGCCAGCAGCCGCCGGGACATTCGTATCGAGCAGTACTTC. Residues: CASSRRDIRIEQYF.

Only one count was recorded for this clone. V is TRBV19 and J is TRBJ1-1; D gene uncertain. Germline V CDR1 and CDR2: LNHDA, SQIVND (reference sequence). The CDR3 is 13 amino acids. V was cut by 6 bases and J by 5 bases, with 13 bases left in between. CDR3 DNA sequence: TGTGCCAGTAGCCCCGGGGTAGGGACTGAAGCTTTCTTT. The encoded protein is CASSPGVGTEAFF.

A word on this clone: The same CDR3 also results from other DNA sequences found in this sample. The chain employs TRBV7-9 and TRBJ2-5; D is perhaps TRBD1 (6 bases). CDR1 and CDR2 (germline): SEHNR, FQNEAQ (reference sequence). CDR3 length equals 14 residues. Trimming removed 5 bases at V and 2 bases at J, with 12 bases between. CDR3 sequence (DNA): TGTGCCAGCAGCCTAACAGGGATTCAAGAGACCCAGTACTTC. Amino acid sequence: CASSLTGIQETQYF.

V gene TRBV4-1 combines with J gene TRBJ1-1; maybe TRBD1 (5 bases). V lost 1 base and J lost 1, with 7 bases in between. The CDR3 consists of 14 residues. Germline CDR1 is MGHRA and CDR2 is YSYEKL. CDR3 sequence (DNA): TGCGCCAGCAGCCAAGGACAGACGAACACTGAAGCTTTCTTT. Translation gives CASSQGQTNTEAFF.

The rearrangement uses TRBV10-3 and TRBJ2-7; 8 bases agree with TRBD1. The V gene end was trimmed by 9 bases and the J gene end by 0 bases; junction bases not matched to a gene: 7. Germline V gives CDR1 ENHRY, CDR2 SYGVKD. This CDR3 has 14 amino acids. CDR3 protein: CAIKGQATSYEQYF. CDR3 nucleotide sequence: TGTGCCATTAAGGGACAGGCGACCTCCTACGAGCAGTACTTC.

V gene TRBV6-5 combines with J gene TRBJ2-5; 7 bases match TRBD1. The germline CDR1 and CDR2 sequences are MNHEY and SVGAGI. V shed 4 bases and J 1 base; nucleotides not matched to a gene: 9. The length of the CDR3 is 16 residues. The CDR3: CASSWRQGKGQETQYF. The CDR3 nucleotides are TGTGCCAGCAGTTGGAGACAGGGAAAGGGCCAAGAGACCCAGTACTTC.

Points on this clone: This sample includes further DNA sequences coding for the same CDR3. The V gene is TRBV6-5, the J gene TRBJ2-7, with TRBD1 identical over 8 bases. CDR3 size: 14 residues. Per germline, CDR1 MNHEY and CDR2 SVGAGI. Trimming cost V 5 bases and J 0 bases; bases outside gene matches: 3. CDR3 bases: TGTGCCAGCAGTCTCGACAGGGGCTCCTACGAGCAGTACTTC. This sequence encodes CASSLDRGSYEQYF.

The CDR3 spells CASSAQTGGDTQYF. As DNA, the CDR3 is TGTGCCAGCAGCGCCCAAACAGGAGGAGATACGCAGTATTTT. The chain recombines TRBV7-2 with TRBJ2-3; D tentatively reads TRBD1 or TRBD2 (5 bases each). The CDR3 spans 14 residues. The germline CDR1 and CDR2 sequences are SGHTA and FQGNSA. The V end lost 5 bases, the J end lost 5 bases, and 14 bases lay between the germline ends.

The CDR3 region is CAWSGVDSNQPQHF. The CDR3 DNA follows: TGTGCCTGGAGTGGAGTTGATAGCAATCAGCCCCAGCATTTT. This sequence joins TRBV30 and TRBJ1-5, with no clear D. This CDR3 region has 14 residues. CDR1 is GTSNPN, CDR2 SVGIG, per germline (reference sequence). The V end was cut by 1 base, the J end by 0 bases, with 7 bases between.

This clone was seen only once. The chain has TRBV21-1 and TRBJ2-7; TRBD2 reflects the table's D call only, with no check against the DNA. TRBV21-1 is assigned pseudogene status. The CDR3 is 17 residues long. The DNA of the CDR3 is TGTGCCAGCAGCAAAACTGATACTAGCGGCGACTCCTACGAGCAGTACTTC. Residues: CASSKTDTSGDSYEQYF.

This clone appeared a single time. This sequence joins TRBV10-3 and TRBJ2-7; D remains unclear. Germline V lookup: CDR1 ENHRY, CDR2 SYGVKD. The CDR3 loop spans 13 amino acids. The V end was cut by 3 bases, the J end by 3 bases, with 9 bases between. The CDR3: CAISDKNLYEQYF. CDR3 nucleotides: TGTGCCATCAGTGATAAGAACCTCTACGAGCAGTACTTC.

This rearrangement joins TRBV30 to TRBJ1-2; possible D gene TRBD1, 5 bases. The CDR3 is 12 amino acids. Germline-derived CDR1 and CDR2 are GTSNPN and SVGIG (reference sequence). Here the CDR3 DNA reads TGTGGGGGGTCGGTCGCTAACTATGGCTACACCTTC. Its translation: CGGSVANYGYTF.

CDR3 sequence reads: CASSPEGNRNQPQHF. The CDR3 coding sequence is TGTGCCAGCTCCCCCGAGGGGAACAGGAATCAGCCCCAGCATTTT. The V and J genes are TRBV18 and TRBJ1-5; TRBD1 is a possible D gene (5 bases). Germline V gene sequence: CDR1 KGHSH, CDR2 LQKENI. This CDR3 is built from 15 residues. V was cut by 6 bases and J by 4 bases, with 16 bases left in between.

This sequence joins TRBV11-2 and TRBJ2-7; 9 nucleotides line up with TRBD2. V shed 1 base and J 6 bases; nucleotides not matched to a gene: 4. From germline, CDR1 is SGHAT and CDR2 FQNNGV. CDR3 length: 14 residues. CDR3 DNA sequence: TGTGCCAGCAGCTTAGGTAGCGGGAGCAGCGAGCAGTACTTC. Translation: CASSLGSGSSEQYF.

The J gene is TRBJ1-5, the V gene TRBV27, with TRBD1 matching 7 bases. In germline, CDR1 is MNHEY, CDR2 SMNVEV (reference sequence). With 5 bases clipped from V and 2 bases from J, the junction kept 18 bases outside the gene matches. The CDR3 is 19 amino acids. As DNA, the CDR3 is TGTGCCAGCAGTCCCAGACAGGGCGGGGTATTAGCTGGCAATCAGCCCCAGCATTTT. It encodes CASSPRQGGVLAGNQPQHF.

The V and J genes are TRBV10-3 and TRBJ2-7; maybe TRBD2 (5 bases). The CDR3 has 14 amino acids. Trimming removed 6 bases from V and 6 bases from J, with 18 bases in between. CDR1 is ENHRY and CDR2 is SYGVKD in the germline V gene. CDR3 protein: CAIRSHTAGGEQYF. The CDR3 nucleotides read TGTGCCATCAGATCTCACACCGCCGGAGGCGAGCAGTACTTC.

As for this clone: Other DNA sequences within the sample encode an identical CDR3. The gene calls are TRBV5-1 and TRBJ2-7; D remains unclear. V lost 0 bases and J lost 3, with 4 bases in between. Germline loops: CDR1 SGHRS, CDR2 YFSETQ. CDR3 length: 12 residues. CDR3 protein: CASSLGDYEQYF. CDR3 in DNA: TGCGCCAGCAGCTTGGGTGACTACGAGCAGTACTTC.

V usage is TRBV2 and J usage is TRBJ2-1, with 11 nucleotides matching TRBD2. The germline V gene encodes CDR1 SNHLY and CDR2 FYNNEI. This CDR3 spans 15 amino acids. Losses at the gene ends were 6 bases for V and 4 bases for J; bases not matched to a gene: 5. CDR3 amino acids: CASRPTSGTYNEQFF. As DNA, the CDR3 is TGTGCCAGCAGGCCGACTAGCGGGACTTACAATGAGCAGTTCTTC.

The chain has TRBV10-2 and TRBJ2-2, with a possible D match to TRBD2 (5 bases). Germline values: CDR1 WSHSY, CDR2 SAAADI. V lost 6 bases and J lost 4, with 12 bases in between. The CDR3 length is 14 residues. CDR3 amino acids: CASRSTDFTGELFF. The CDR3, as DNA: TGCGCCAGCAGATCGACGGACTTCACCGGGGAGCTGTTTTTT.

The rearrangement links TRBV10-3 to TRBJ2-2; D uncertain. This CDR3 is built from 14 residues. The germline V gene has CDR1 ENHRY and CDR2 SYGVKD. V lost 5 bases and J lost 1, with 8 bases in between. The CDR3 here is CAISSTLNTGELFF. The CDR3 bases are TGTGCCATCAGTTCGACTTTGAACACCGGGGAGCTGTTTTTT.

The CDR3 DNA reads as TGTGCCAGCAGCTCCCCTCGGGGCACTGAAGCTTTCTTT. This gives the protein CASSSPRGTEAFF. The chain joins TRBV5-4 to TRBJ1-1; D is undetermined. The CDR3 is made up of 13 amino acids. V gave up 3 bases and J gave up 4 bases, with 10 bases separating them. Germline CDR1 SGHNT, CDR2 YYREEE (reference sequence).

The V call is TRBV5-1, the J call TRBJ2-1; 7 bases map to TRBD1. Trimming at V came to 1 base and at J to 0 bases, leaving 7 bases not matched to a gene. The CDR3 extends over 17 amino acids. The germline gives CDR1 SGHRS, CDR2 YFSETQ. CDR3 sequence (DNA): TGCGCCAGCAGCTTGTATATGGGACAGAGCTCCTACAATGAGCAGTTCTTC. This sequence encodes CASSLYMGQSSYNEQFF.